One TCR beta chain is described in this entry. This entry is derived from a study of T-cell reconstitution after alpha-beta-depleted transplantation in children. Germline V lookup: CDR1 LGHDT, CDR2 YNNKEL (reference sequence). The CDR3 covers 14 residues. Trimming removed 3 bases from V and 0 bases from J, with 9 bases in between. During its preparation, the TCRbeta library received unique molecular identifiers. TCRdb redid the calling of the PCR reads with MiXCR, one entry per CDR3 protein. The sample has 200,000 to 250,000 distinct CDR3 sequences; around 9.5% are singletons. The TCR sequence derives from a human donor who donated a stem cell graft to a child with acute lymphoblastic leukemia. V gene TRBV3-1 combines with J gene TRBJ2-7, with D uncertain. The sequenced sample was PBMCs from the stem cell graft donor, obtained from the stem cell graft. CDR3 sequence: CASSQNPGSYEQYF. CDR3 in DNA: TGTGCCAGCAGCCAGAACCCGGGCTCCTACGAGCAGTACTTC.